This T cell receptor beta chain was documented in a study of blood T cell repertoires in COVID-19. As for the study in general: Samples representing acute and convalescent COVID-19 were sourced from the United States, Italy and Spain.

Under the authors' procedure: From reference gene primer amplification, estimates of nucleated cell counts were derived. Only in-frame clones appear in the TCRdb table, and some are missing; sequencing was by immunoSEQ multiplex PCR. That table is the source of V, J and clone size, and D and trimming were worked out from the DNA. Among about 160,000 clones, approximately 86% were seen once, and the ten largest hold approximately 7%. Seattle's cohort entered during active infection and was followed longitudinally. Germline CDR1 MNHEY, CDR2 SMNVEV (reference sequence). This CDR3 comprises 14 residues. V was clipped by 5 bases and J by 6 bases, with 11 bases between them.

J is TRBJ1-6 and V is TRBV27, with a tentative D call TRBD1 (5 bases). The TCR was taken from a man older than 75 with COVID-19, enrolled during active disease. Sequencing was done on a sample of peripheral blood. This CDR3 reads CASSVMGGNSPLHF. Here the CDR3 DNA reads TGTGCCAGCAGTGTTATGGGGGGTAATTCACCCCTCCACTTT.